The source of this TCR beta chain is a study of ipilimumab plus nivolumab after autologous stem cell transplantation. Study-wide context: A median of 8 nivolumab and about five ipilimumab doses were given. The DLBCL cohort had primary refractory and relapsed disease, with 18-month progression-free survival of roughly 85% and 28%.

Through week 26, nivolumab 3 mg/kg IV was given weeks 1, 4, 7, 10, then biweekly. As regards this clone: Its antigen is currently unknown.

Study-wide results and limits: Authors suggest TCR repertoire, Treg phenotype and gut microbiota support further study.

Data came from immunoSEQ multiplex PCR; TCRdb stores just in-frame clones and leaves some out. The table lists 84,000 or so clones, 83% of them singletons. CDR3 length: 14 amino acids. The V end lost 4 bases, the J end lost 4 bases, and 10 bases lay between the germline ends. Germline V gives CDR1 MGHDK, CDR2 SYGVNS. The chain has TRBV25-1 and TRBJ2-2, with D unresolved. The sample in question was PBMCs, obtained in a trial of ipilimumab plus nivolumab as post-transplant consolidation. The receptor's source is a male donor with diffuse large B-cell lymphoma. The DNA of the CDR3 is TGTGCCAGCAGTGCCGGATGGGGCACCGGGGAGCTGTTTTTT. Its translation is CASSAGWGTGELFF.